This record concerns one T cell receptor beta chain sequence. Its antigen is still unknown. TCR beta CDR3 regions were amplified from RNA transcripts. The first round was an RT-PCR with HTBI primers, and the second round was a multiplex PCR. TCRdb reanalysed the multiplex PCR reads using MiXCR and keeps one entry per CDR3 protein. The table lists roughly 600,000 distinct CDR3 sequences, roughly 40% of them singletons. The CDR3 is 15 amino acids. The ends lost 3 bases at V and 6 bases at J; junction bases unmatched: 6. Germline V gives CDR1 LNHDA, CDR2 SQIVND (reference sequence). The data stem from a study of Graves' ophthalmopathy and Graves' hyperthyroidism. Study-wide results and limits: The majority of expanded thyroid clonotypes above 0.001 frequency also occurred in blood.

Reliance was placed on clinical symptoms, serum thyroxine, TRAb, thyroid ultrasound and orbital computed tomography for diagnosis. The J gene is TRBJ1-5, the V gene TRBV19; TRBD1 matches at 9 bases. The sequence was collected from an adult man with Graves' hyperthyroidism. Source material: peripheral blood or thyroid tissue (not recorded which). CDR3 region: CASSMGTGKGQPQHF. The CDR3 DNA sequence: TGTGCCAGTAGTATGGGGACAGGGAAGGGTCAGCCCCAGCATTTT.